Presented here are 18 T cell receptor beta chains from one specimen sequenced in a study of shared T cell receptors in the human thymus. Only in-frame clones appear in the TCRdb table, and some are missing; sequencing was by immunoSEQ multiplex PCR. The sample yields about 380,000 clones, just under 95% seen once. The sample was thymocytes. These receptors were obtained from a human donor.

The chain uses TRBV7-2 and TRBJ2-4; weak D call: TRBD1 (5 bases). Trimming shortened V by 4 bases and J by 0 bases, and 10 bases separated the two germline ends. The CDR3 runs 15 residues. Germline V CDR1 and CDR2: SGHTA, FQGNSA. CDR3 sequence (DNA): TGTGCCAGCAGCTCCCACAGGCTAGCCAAAAACATTCAGTACTTC. Protein sequence: CASSSHRLAKNIQYF.

The chain uses TRBV6-6 and TRBJ1-5; no clear D. The length of the CDR3 is 15 residues. Germline V lookup: CDR1 MNHNY, CDR2 SVGAGI (reference sequence). V gave up 5 bases and J gave up 4 bases, with 15 bases separating them. The CDR3 nucleotides are TGTGCCAGCAGTGCCGATGGGGAGGAGAATCAGCCCCAGCATTTT. It is translated as CASSADGEENQPQHF.

This clone was counted once. This chain joins TRBV7-9 and TRBJ1-1; D is ambiguous. The germline V gene encodes CDR1 SEHNR and CDR2 FQNEAQ (reference sequence). Trimming cost V 5 bases and J 1 base, with 20 bases left between them. The CDR3 consists of 17 residues. Here the CDR3 DNA reads TGTGCCAGCAGCCCAAAGTCTACGGGAGGAGAGAACACTGAAGCTTTCTTT. This translates into CASSPKSTGGENTEAFF.

The chain combines TRBV19 with TRBJ1-5; D is perhaps TRBD1 (5 bases). Trimming shortened V by 5 bases and J by 2 bases, and 13 bases separated the two germline ends. The CDR3 has 15 amino acids. The germline CDR1 and CDR2 sequences are LNHDA and SQIVND (reference sequence). For the CDR3, the DNA is TGTGCCAGTAGTCTAAGCAGGGAGGGCAATCAGCCCCAGCATTTT. Residues: CASSLSREGNQPQHF.

The chain carries TRBV28 and TRBJ2-7, with 7 nucleotides matching TRBD2. The germline V gene encodes CDR1 MDHEN and CDR2 SYDVKM. The CDR3 is made up of 12 amino acids. Trimming at V came to 6 bases and at J to 2 bases, leaving 1 base not matched to a gene. CDR3 nucleotide sequence: TGTGCCAGCAGGGGGGGGACCTACGAGCAGTACTTC. This sequence encodes CASRGGTYEQYF.

The V and J genes are TRBV28 and TRBJ2-7; D unresolved. CDR1 and CDR2 from the germline V gene are MDHEN and SYDVKM. The CDR3 is 13 amino acids. The V end lost 3 bases, the J end lost 3 bases, and 9 bases lay between the germline ends. In DNA form, the CDR3 reads TGTGCCAGCAGTTTCCGGTCCAACTACGAGCAGTACTTC. Protein: CASSFRSNYEQYF.

V usage is TRBV28 and J usage is TRBJ1-2; weak D call: TRBD1 (5 bases). Trimming took off 6 bases at V and 4 bases at J, with 21 bases between the two ends. The CDR3 contains 16 residues. CDR1 and CDR2 (germline): MDHEN, SYDVKM. CDR3 protein: CASRQQPGRNLYGYTF. CDR3 nucleotide sequence: TGTGCCAGCAGGCAACAACCGGGACGGAATCTCTATGGCTACACCTTC.

This clone appeared once. This chain links TRBV5-1 with TRBJ2-3; tentatively, D is TRBD1 or TRBD2 (5 bases each). The CDR3 loop spans 16 amino acids. Germline CDR1 and CDR2: SGHRS and YFSETQ. The germline V and J ends were trimmed by 0 bases and 3 bases, with 14 bases remaining between them. The chain's CDR3 is CASSLELTEGTDTQYF. Written as DNA, the CDR3 is TGCGCCAGCAGCTTGGAGCTGACAGAGGGAACAGATACGCAGTATTTT.

The genes are TRBV7-8 and TRBJ1-5, with D maybe TRBD1 (5 bases). The germline CDR1 and CDR2 sequences are SGHVS and FQNEAQ. The CDR3 is 16 residues long. V was clipped by 5 bases and J by 11 bases, with 25 bases between them. The CDR3: CASSKKASGPQGAQHF. CDR3 DNA: TGTGCCAGCAGCAAAAAGGCGTCGGGCCCGCAAGGGGCCCAGCATTTT. Drawing the rest from reference TRBV7-8 and TRBJ1-5, the complete variable domain is GAGVSQSPRYKVAKRGQDVALRCDPISGHVSLFWYQQALGQGPEFLTYFQNEAQLDKSGLPSDRFFAERPEGSVSTLKIQRTQQEDSAVYLCASSKKASGPQGAQHFGDGTRLSIL.

This clone was seen only once. This chain connects TRBV19 to TRBJ2-5; D not certain. Germline lookup yields CDR1 LNHDA and CDR2 SQIVND (reference sequence). The CDR3 runs to 9 residues. V shed 11 bases and J shed 2 bases, with 3 bases lying between them. The CDR3 coding sequence is TGTGCCGGTCAAGAGACCCAGTACTTC. Its translation is CAGQETQYF. Combining the CDR3 with reference TRBV19 and TRBJ2-5 gives the whole variable domain DGGITQSPKYLFRKEGQNVTLSCEQNLNHDAMYWYRQDPGQGLRLIYYSQIVNDFQKGDIAEGYSVSREKKESFPLTVTSAQKNPTAFYLCAGQETQYFGPGTRLLVL.

The chain joins TRBV28 to TRBJ1-3, with a weak D call TRBD1 (6 bases). Germline V CDR1 and CDR2: MDHEN, SYDVKM. The CDR3 has 14 amino acids. V was trimmed by 1 base and J by 2 bases, leaving 6 bases between them. CDR3: CASSLYRAGNTIYF. CDR3 in DNA: TGTGCCAGCAGTTTATACAGGGCTGGAAACACCATATATTTT.

The rearrangement links TRBV5-6 to TRBJ2-7, with 9 nucleotides matching TRBD1. The V and J ends lost 7 bases and 7 bases, in that order; junction bases with no gene match: 9. The CDR3 covers 13 residues. Germline V gene lookup returns CDR1 SGHDT and CDR2 YYEEEE. CDR3 in amino acids: CASVRGTGWEQYF. The CDR3, as DNA: TGTGCCAGCGTTAGGGGGACAGGGTGGGAGCAGTACTTC. Full variable domain (rest looked up from reference TRBV5-6 and TRBJ2-7): DAGVTQSPTHLIKTRGQQVTLRCSPKSGHDTVSWYQQALGQGPQFIFQYYEEEERQRGNFPDRFSGHQFPNYSSELNVNALLLGDSALYLCASVRGTGWEQYFGPGTRLTVT.

CDR3 residues: CAISESPTDRGQKFSYEQYF. In nucleotides, the CDR3 is TGTGCCATCAGTGAGTCCCCGACGGACAGGGGACAGAAATTCTCCTACGAGCAGTACTTC. The genes are TRBV10-3 and TRBJ2-5; 9 bases agree with TRBD1. The end of the DNA fits TRBJ2-7 better, so the J call may be wrong. This CDR3 has 20 amino acids. Germline V CDR1 and CDR2: ENHRY, SYGVKD.

The J gene is TRBJ2-5, the V gene TRBV6-4, with D possibly TRBD2 on 5 matching bases. Trimming cost V 10 bases and J 5 bases, with 17 bases left between them. Germline V gene data show CDR1 as MRHNA and CDR2 as SNTAGT. The CDR3 loop spans 13 amino acids. CDR3 in amino acids: CATLRGLGETQYF. The DNA for the CDR3 is TGTGCCACCCTCCGAGGGCTGGGGGAGACCCAGTACTTC.

This chain connects TRBV7-9 to TRBJ1-1, with 10 bases lining up with TRBD1. Trimming cost V 4 bases and J 4 bases; bases outside gene matches: 9. Germline CDR1 is SEHNR and CDR2 is FQNEAQ (reference sequence). The CDR3 loop spans 16 amino acids. The DNA of the CDR3 is TGTGCCAGCAGCTCCCACAGACAGGGGGCGGGCACTGAAGCTTTCTTT. This sequence encodes CASSSHRQGAGTEAFF.

This clone was found once. The rearrangement links TRBV18 to TRBJ2-2; D unresolved. The CDR3 is 12 amino acids. Germline assignment: CDR1 KGHSH and CDR2 LQKENI. V was shortened by 10 bases and J by 6 bases, with 12 bases between the two germline ends. CDR3 amino acids: CATNPRAGELFF. The CDR3 region has the DNA TGTGCCACTAATCCCCGCGCCGGGGAGCTGTTTTTT.

CDR3 protein: CASSFTAQTYEQYF. The CDR3 bases are TGTGCCAGCAGTTTCACAGCCCAGACCTACGAGCAGTACTTC. This chain uses TRBV27 with TRBJ2-7; D is unresolved. V shed 3 bases and J shed 2 bases, with 11 bases lying between them. This CDR3 has 14 residues. CDR1 MNHEY and CDR2 SMNVEV come from the germline V gene (reference sequence).

The chain carries TRBV28 and TRBJ2-1; TRBD2 might be the D (6 bases). Germline values: CDR1 MDHEN, CDR2 SYDVKM. CDR3 length equals 15 residues. With 3 bases removed from V and 0 bases from J, the gap between germline ends came to 9 bases. The CDR3 DNA is TGTGCCAGCAGTTTCCTCGGGAGCTCCTACAATGAGCAGTTCTTC. Translated: CASSFLGSSYNEQFF. Full variable domain (missing parts from reference TRBV28 and TRBJ2-1): DVKVTQSSRYLVKRTGEKVFLECVQDMDHENMFWYRQDPGLGLRLIYFSYDVKMKEKGDIPEGYSVSREKKERFSLILESASTNQTSMYLCASSFLGSSYNEQFFGPGTRLTVL.